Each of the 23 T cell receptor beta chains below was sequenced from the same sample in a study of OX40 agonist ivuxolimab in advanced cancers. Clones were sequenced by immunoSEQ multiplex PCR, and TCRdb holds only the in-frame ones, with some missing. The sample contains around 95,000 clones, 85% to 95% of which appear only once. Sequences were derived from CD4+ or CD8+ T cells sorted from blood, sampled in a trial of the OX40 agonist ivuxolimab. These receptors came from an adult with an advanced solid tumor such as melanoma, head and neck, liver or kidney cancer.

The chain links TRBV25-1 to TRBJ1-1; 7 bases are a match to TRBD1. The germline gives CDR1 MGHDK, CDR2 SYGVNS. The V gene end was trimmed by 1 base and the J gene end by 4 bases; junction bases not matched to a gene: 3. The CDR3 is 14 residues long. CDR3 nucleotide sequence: TGTGCCAGCAGTGAATTTCGGGACAGCACTGAAGCTTTCTTT. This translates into CASSEFRDSTEAFF. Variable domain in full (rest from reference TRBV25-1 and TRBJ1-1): EADIYQTPRYLVIGTGKKITLECSQTMGHDKMYWYQQDPGMELHLIHYSYGVNSTEKGDLSSESTVSRIRTEHFPLTLESARPSHTSQYLCASSEFRDSTEAFFGQGTRLTVV.

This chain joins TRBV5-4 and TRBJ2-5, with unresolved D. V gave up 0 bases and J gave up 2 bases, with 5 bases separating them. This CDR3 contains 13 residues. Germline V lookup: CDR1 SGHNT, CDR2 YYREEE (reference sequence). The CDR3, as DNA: TGTGCCAGCAGCTTGGGCCAGCAAGAGACCCAGTACTTC. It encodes CASSLGQQETQYF. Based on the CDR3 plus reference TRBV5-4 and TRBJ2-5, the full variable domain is ETGVTQSPTHLIKTRGQQVTLRCSSQSGHNTVSWYQQALGQGPQFIFQYYREEENGRGNFPPRFSGLQFPNYSSELNVNALELDDSALYLCASSLGQQETQYFGPGTRLLVL.

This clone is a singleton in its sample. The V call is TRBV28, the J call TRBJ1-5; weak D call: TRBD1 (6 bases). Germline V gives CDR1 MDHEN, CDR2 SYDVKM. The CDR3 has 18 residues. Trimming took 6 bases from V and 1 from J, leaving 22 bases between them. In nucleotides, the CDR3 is TGTGCCAGCAGCCCTATTCTACAGGGTGGAAGGAGCAATCAGCCCCAGCATTTT. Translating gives CASSPILQGGRSNQPQHF.

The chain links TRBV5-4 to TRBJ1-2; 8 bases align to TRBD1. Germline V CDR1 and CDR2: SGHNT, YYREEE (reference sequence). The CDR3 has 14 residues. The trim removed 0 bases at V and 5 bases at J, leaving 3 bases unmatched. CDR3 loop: CASSLAQGAYGYTF. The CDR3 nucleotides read TGTGCCAGCAGCTTGGCGCAGGGGGCATATGGCTACACCTTC.

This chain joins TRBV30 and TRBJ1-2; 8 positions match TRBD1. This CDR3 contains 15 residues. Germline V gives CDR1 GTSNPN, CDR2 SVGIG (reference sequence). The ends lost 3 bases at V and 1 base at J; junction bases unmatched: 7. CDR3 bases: TGTGCCTGGAGGTCACAGGGGGAAGTTAACTATGGCTACACCTTC. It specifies CAWRSQGEVNYGYTF.

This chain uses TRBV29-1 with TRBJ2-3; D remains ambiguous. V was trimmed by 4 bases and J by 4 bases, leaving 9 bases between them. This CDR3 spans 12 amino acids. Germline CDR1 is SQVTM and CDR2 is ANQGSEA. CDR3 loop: CSVGQNADTQYF. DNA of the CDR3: TGCAGCGTTGGGCAGAATGCAGATACGCAGTATTTT.

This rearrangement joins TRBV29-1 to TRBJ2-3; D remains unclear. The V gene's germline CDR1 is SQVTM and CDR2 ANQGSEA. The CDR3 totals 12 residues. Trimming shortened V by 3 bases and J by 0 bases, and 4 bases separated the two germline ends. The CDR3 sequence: CSVEVSTDTQYF. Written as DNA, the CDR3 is TGCAGCGTTGAGGTTAGCACAGATACGCAGTATTTT.

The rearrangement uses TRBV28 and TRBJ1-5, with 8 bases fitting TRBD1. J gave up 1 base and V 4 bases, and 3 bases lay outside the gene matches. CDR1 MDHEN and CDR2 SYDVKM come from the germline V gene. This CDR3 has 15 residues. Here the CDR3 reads CASSSTGGSNQPQHF. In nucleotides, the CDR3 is TGTGCCAGCAGTTCCACAGGGGGGAGCAATCAGCCCCAGCATTTT.

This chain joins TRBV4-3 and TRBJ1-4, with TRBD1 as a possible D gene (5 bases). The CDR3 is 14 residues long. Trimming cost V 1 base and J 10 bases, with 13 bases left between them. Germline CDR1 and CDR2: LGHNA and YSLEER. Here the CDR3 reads CASSQGRRGGKLFF. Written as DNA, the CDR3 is TGCGCCAGCAGCCAAGGACGGCGGGGGGGAAAACTGTTTTTT.

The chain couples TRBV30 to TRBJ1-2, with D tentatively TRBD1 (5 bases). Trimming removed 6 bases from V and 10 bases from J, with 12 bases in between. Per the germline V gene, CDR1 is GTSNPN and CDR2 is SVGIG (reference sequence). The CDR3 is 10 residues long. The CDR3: CACLREAYTF. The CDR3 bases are TGTGCCTGTCTCAGGGAGGCCTACACCTTC.

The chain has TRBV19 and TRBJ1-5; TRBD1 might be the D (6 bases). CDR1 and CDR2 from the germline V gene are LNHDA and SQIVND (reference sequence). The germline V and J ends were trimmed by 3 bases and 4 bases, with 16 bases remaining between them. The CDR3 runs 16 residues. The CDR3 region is CASSIYPGRGNQPQHF. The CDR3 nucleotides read TGTGCCAGTAGTATCTACCCGGGCAGGGGTAATCAGCCCCAGCATTTT.

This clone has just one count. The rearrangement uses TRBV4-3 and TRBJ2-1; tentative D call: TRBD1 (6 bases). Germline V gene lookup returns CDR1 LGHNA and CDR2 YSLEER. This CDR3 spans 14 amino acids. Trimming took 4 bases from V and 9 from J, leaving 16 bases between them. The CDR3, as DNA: TGCGCCAGCAGCCGGGGACAACTAGGTGGTGAGCAGTTCTTC. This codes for CASSRGQLGGEQFF.

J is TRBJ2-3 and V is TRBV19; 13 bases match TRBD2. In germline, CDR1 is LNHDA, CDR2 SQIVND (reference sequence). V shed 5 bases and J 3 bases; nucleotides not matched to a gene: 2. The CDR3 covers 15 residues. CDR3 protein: CASSVGLAGTDTQYF. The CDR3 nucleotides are TGTGCCAGTAGTGTGGGACTAGCGGGAACAGATACGCAGTATTTT.

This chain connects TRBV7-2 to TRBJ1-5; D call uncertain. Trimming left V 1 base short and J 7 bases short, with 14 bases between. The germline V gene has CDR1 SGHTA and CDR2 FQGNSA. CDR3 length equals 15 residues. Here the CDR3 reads CASSLVASNLQPQHF. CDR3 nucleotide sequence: TGTGCCAGCAGCTTAGTGGCCTCAAACTTGCAGCCCCAGCATTTT.

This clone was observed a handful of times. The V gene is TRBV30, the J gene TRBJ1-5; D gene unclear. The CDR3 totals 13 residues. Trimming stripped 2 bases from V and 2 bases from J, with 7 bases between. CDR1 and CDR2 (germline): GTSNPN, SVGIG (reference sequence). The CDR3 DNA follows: TGTGCCTGGAGTTACAACGGCAATCAGCCCCAGCATTTT. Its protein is CAWSYNGNQPQHF.

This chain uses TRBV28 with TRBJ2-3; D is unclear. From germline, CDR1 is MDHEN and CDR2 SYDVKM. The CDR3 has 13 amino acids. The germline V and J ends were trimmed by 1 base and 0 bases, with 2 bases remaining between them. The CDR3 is CASSLFSTDTQYF. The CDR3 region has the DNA TGTGCCAGCAGTTTATTCAGCACAGATACGCAGTATTTT.

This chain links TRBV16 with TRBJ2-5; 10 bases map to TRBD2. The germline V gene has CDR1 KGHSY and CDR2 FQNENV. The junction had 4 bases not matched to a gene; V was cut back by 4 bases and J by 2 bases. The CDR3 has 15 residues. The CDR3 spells CASSLGLAVQETQYF. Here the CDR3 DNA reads TGTGCCAGCAGCCTTGGACTAGCGGTACAAGAGACCCAGTACTTC.

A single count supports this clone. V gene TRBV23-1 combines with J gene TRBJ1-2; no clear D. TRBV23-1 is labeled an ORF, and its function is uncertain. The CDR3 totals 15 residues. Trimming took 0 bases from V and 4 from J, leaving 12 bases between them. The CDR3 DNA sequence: TGCGCCAGCAGTCAATCTTCCGCAGTCCCCTATGGCTACACCTTC. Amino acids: CASSQSSAVPYGYTF.

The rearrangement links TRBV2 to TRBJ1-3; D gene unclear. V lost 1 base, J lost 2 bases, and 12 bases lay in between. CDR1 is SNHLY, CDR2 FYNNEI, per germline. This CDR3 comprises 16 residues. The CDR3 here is CASSEGGLPPGNTIYF. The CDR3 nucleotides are TGTGCCAGCAGTGAAGGAGGACTCCCTCCTGGAAACACCATATATTTT.

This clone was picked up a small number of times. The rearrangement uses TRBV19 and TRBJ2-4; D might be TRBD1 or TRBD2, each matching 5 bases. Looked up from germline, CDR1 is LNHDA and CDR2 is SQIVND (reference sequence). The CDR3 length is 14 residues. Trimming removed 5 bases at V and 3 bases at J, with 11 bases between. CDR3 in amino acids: CASSPGPFKNIQYF. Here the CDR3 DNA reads TGTGCCAGTAGTCCGGGACCCTTCAAAAACATTCAGTACTTC.

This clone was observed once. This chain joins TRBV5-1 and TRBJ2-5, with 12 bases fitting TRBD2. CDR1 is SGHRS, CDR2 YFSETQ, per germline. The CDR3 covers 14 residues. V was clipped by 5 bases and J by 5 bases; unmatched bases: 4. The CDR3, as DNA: TGCGCCAGCAGGTGGGGACTAGCGGGTGAGACCCAGTACTTC. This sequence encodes CASRWGLAGETQYF.

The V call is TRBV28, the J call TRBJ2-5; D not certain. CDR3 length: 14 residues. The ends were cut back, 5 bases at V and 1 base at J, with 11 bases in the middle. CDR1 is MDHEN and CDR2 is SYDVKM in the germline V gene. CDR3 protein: CASSPTPFQETQYF. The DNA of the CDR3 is TGTGCCAGCAGTCCCACCCCTTTCCAAGAGACCCAGTACTTC.

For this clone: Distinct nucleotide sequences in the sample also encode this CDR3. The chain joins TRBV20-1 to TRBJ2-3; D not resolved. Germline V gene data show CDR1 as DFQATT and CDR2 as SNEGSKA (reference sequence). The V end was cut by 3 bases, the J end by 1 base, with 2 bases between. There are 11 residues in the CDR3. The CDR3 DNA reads TGCAGTGCTAGGGGCACAGATACGCAGTATTTT. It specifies CSARGTDTQYF.